What follows is one T cell receptor (beta chain) and its context. No antigen is known for it. TCRdb reprocessed the reads via MiXCR and lists one record per CDR3 protein. The table records approximately 350,000 distinct CDR3 sequences, about 35% of them present only once. The data were taken from a study of T cell repertoires in cytomegalovirus infection. Background on the study: The authors relied on CMV epitopes, both recently identified HLA-C-restricted and well-studied HLA-B-restricted. Based on public TCR beta signatures, there were indications of CMV infection and of a matching HLA type.

Germline V gives CDR1 SGHTA, CDR2 FQGNSA. Between the trimmed V and J ends, which lost 3 bases and 7 bases, there was a span of 15 bases. The CDR3 length is 14 residues. Overall study findings and caveats: HLA-C-restricted TCR beta clonotypes specific for CMV led the ex vivo response. Adding up the frequency of public TCR beta families identified people who carried CMV plus the relevant HLA.

This sample comprised cultured PBMCs, obtained from culture after CMV antigen stimulation. J is TRBJ2-5 and V is TRBV7-2; D possibly corresponds to TRBD1 (7 bases). This sequence was found in a human donor in good health (CMV status not recorded). Some clones in this sample may be carry-over from other donors' samples. The CDR3 sequence is CASSFSGGGGTQYF. Here the CDR3 DNA reads TGTGCCAGCAGCTTCTCAGGGGGAGGAGGGACCCAGTACTTC.